The 8 T cell receptor beta chains in this list originate from one sample, sequenced in a study of T-cell reconstitution after alpha-beta-depleted transplantation in children. TCRbeta library construction was performed incorporating unique molecular identifiers. A single record per CDR3 protein comes from TCRdb applying MiXCR to the PCR reads. The sample includes hundreds of thousands of distinct CDR3 sequences, roughly 8% seen only once; the top ten take approximately 6%. The source was PBMCs, mostly from graft donor cells, collected 180 days after TCRalphabeta/CD19-depleted stem cell transplant. The receptors shown here come from a male patient younger than 18 who had a stem cell transplant for acute lymphoblastic leukemia, so the T cells may come from the graft donor.

This clonotype was seen only a few times. V gene TRBV5-4 combines with J gene TRBJ1-1; no clear D gene. CDR3 length: 14 residues. V was shortened by 0 bases and J by 5 bases, with 11 bases between the two germline ends. Germline assignment: CDR1 SGHNT and CDR2 YYREEE (reference sequence). The CDR3 region is CASSLAAGKTEAFF. CDR3 in DNA: TGTGCCAGCAGCTTGGCCGCGGGAAAAACTGAAGCTTTCTTT.

This clonotype was counted at least ten times. The genes are TRBV6-1 and TRBJ1-5; D not resolved. From germline, CDR1 is MNHNS and CDR2 SASEGT. V lost 6 bases and J 9 bases, leaving 18 bases between the germline ends. CDR3 size: 14 residues. The chain's CDR3 is CASREDGADRPQHF. In nucleotides, the CDR3 is TGTGCCAGCAGGGAGGACGGTGCGGATCGGCCCCAGCATTTT.

This clonotype was detected many times. The rearrangement joins TRBV27 to TRBJ1-1; D not resolved. The CDR3 has 13 residues. V dropped 6 bases and J dropped 4 bases, with 12 bases sitting between them. Per germline, CDR1 MNHEY and CDR2 SMNVEV (reference sequence). CDR3 bases: TGTGCCAGCAGCAAGGGCAGAGGCACTGAAGCTTTCTTT. It codes for CASSKGRGTEAFF.

This clonotype occurred many times. The chain recombines TRBV3-1 with TRBJ2-7; maybe TRBD2 (5 bases). The V end was cut by 0 bases, the J end by 5 bases, with 14 bases between. The CDR3 totals 15 residues. Germline CDR1 LGHDT, CDR2 YNNKEL (reference sequence). CDR3 DNA sequence: TGTGCCAGCAGCCAAGATCGAGGACTGCCCCACGAGCAGTACTTC. It specifies CASSQDRGLPHEQYF.

This clonotype showed up many times. The chain couples TRBV7-8 to TRBJ2-2, with a weak D call TRBD1 (5 bases). Germline V lookup: CDR1 SGHVS, CDR2 FQNEAQ. V lost 5 bases and J 4 bases, leaving 11 bases between the germline ends. The CDR3 sequence is 14 residues long. The CDR3 sequence is CASSQKRGTGELFF. The CDR3 coding sequence is TGTGCCAGCAGCCAGAAAAGGGGCACCGGGGAGCTGTTTTTT.

This clonotype was found many times. The chain uses TRBV7-2 and TRBJ2-1, with D unresolved. Germline CDR1 SGHTA, CDR2 FQGNSA. Trimming shortened V by 2 bases and J by 7 bases, and 6 bases separated the two germline ends. The CDR3 runs to 12 residues. CDR3 residues: CASSLYGNEQFF. The DNA of the CDR3 is TGTGCCAGCAGCTTATACGGAAATGAGCAGTTCTTC.

This clonotype was detected many times. The chain uses TRBV6-2 or TRBV6-3 and TRBJ2-1; D is unresolved. CDR1 and CDR2 (germline): MNHEY, SVGEGT. This CDR3 has 12 residues. V lost 6 bases and J 5 bases, leaving 8 bases between the germline ends. CDR3 amino acids: CASRFLNNEQFF. Written as DNA, the CDR3 is TGTGCCAGCAGGTTTCTTAACAATGAGCAGTTCTTC.

In this sample, this clonotype turned up many times. The gene calls are TRBV29-1 and TRBJ2-4, with no clear D. The CDR3 sequence is 13 residues long. Germline V gene data show CDR1 as SQVTM and CDR2 as ANQGSEA. V gave up 1 base and J gave up 3 bases, with 7 bases separating them. CDR3 sequence (DNA): TGCAGCGTTGAAGCTGGGCACAAAAACATTCAGTACTTC. It specifies CSVEAGHKNIQYF.